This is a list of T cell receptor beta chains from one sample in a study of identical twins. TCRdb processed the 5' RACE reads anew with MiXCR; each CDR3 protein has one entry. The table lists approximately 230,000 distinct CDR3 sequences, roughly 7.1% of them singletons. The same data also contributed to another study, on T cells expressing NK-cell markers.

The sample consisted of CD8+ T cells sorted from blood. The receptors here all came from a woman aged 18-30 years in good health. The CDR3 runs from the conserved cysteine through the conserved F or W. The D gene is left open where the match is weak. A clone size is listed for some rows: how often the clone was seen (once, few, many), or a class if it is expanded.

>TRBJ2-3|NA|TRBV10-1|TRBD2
TGCGCCAGCAGTGAGATTCGCGGGAGCTTCGCAGATACGCAGTATTTT
CASSEIRGSFADTQYF
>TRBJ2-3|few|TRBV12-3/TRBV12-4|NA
TGTGCCAGCGGGATACAGTTCACAGATACGCAGTATTTT
CASGIQFTDTQYF
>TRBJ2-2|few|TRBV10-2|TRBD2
TGCGCCAGCAGGGCCCCATCACTAGCGGGGGACGGGGAGCTGTTTTTT
CASRAPSLAGDGELFF
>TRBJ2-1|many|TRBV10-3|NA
TGTGCCATCAGTGAAAGCGATGGTTACAATGAGCAGTTCTTC
CAISESDGYNEQFF
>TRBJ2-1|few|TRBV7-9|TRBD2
TGTGCCAGCAGCCTCCCTAGCGGTCCCTACAATGAGCAGTTCTTC
CASSLPSGPYNEQFF
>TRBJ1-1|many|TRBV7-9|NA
TGTGCCAGCAGCCGAGGCGACTGGAACACTGAAGCTTTCTTT
CASSRGDWNTEAFF
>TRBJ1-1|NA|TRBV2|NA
TGTGCCAGCAGTGGGGAGAGCACTGAAGCTTTCTTT
CASSGESTEAFF
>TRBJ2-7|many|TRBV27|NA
TGTGCCAGCAGTTTAGGGTATGCCTACGAGCAGTACTTC
CASSLGYAYEQYF
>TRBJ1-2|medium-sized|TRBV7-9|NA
TGTGCCAGCCGCTCGAGAGGCTATAACTATGGCTACACCTTC
CASRSRGYNYGYTF
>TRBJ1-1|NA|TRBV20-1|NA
TGCAGTTTCAGAAGTTGGGCTCCGGGCCTGAACACTGAAGCTTTCTTT
CSFRSWAPGLNTEAFF
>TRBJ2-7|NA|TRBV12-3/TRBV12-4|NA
TGTGCCAGCAGTGCAGCCTCCTACGAGCAGTACTTC
CASSAASYEQYF
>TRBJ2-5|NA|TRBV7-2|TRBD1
TGTGCCAGCAGCCGTACAGGGGGACACCAAGAGACCCAGTACTTC
CASSRTGGHQETQYF
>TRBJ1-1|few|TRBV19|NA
TGTGCCAGTAGTAGTTTGTTGGGGAACACTGAAGCTTTCTTT
CASSSLLGNTEAFF
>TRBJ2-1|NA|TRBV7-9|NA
TGTGCCAGCAGCCTGGGCCTGGGGACCCCCTACAATGAGCAGTTCTTC
CASSLGLGTPYNEQFF
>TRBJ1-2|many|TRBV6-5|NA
TGTGCCAGCAGTTCCACAGTATTGAGTGGCTACACCTTC
CASSSTVLSGYTF
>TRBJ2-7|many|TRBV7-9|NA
TGTGCCAGCAGCTTAGCCGGGAGCAGGTACGAGCAGTACTTC
CASSLAGSRYEQYF
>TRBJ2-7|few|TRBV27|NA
TGTGCCAGCACGGCGGCCGGTCGGGTCGAGCAGTACTTC
CASTAAGRVEQYF
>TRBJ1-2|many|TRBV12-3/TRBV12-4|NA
TGTGCCGGAGGTGGGAACTATGGCTACACCTTC
CAGGGNYGYTF
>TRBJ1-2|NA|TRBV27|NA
TGTGCCAGCAGCGATACAGGGACCTATGGCTACACCTTC
CASSDTGTYGYTF
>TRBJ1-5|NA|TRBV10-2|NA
TGCGCCAGCAGTGTTGCAGGGTATCAGCCCCAGCATTTT
CASSVAGYQPQHF
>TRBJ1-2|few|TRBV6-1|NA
TGTGCCAGCACTCCCGCCGGGGCTAACTATGGCTACACCTTC
CASTPAGANYGYTF
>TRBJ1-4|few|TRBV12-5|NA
TGTGCTAGTGGTTTGTCCGGGCAGGGGACGGAAAAACTGTTTTTT
CASGLSGQGTEKLFF
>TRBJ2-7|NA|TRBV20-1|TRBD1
TGCAGTGCTAGAGATGGGACAGTCTACGAGCAGTACTTC
CSARDGTVYEQYF
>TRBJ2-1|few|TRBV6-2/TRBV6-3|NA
TGTGCCAGCAGTTATAAGACAGGTCCCCCCTGGGATGAGCAGTTCTTC
CASSYKTGPPWDEQFF
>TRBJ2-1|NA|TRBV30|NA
TGTGCCTGGAGTGTACGGGTAGGTGAGCAGTTCTTC
CAWSVRVGEQFF
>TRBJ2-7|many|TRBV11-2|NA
TGTGCCAGCAGCTTAGCCCCAGGGATCTCCTACGAGCAGTACTTC
CASSLAPGISYEQYF
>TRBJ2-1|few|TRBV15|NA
TGTGCCACCAGCAGAGAGCAAGGGTACGATGAGCAGTTCTTC
CATSREQGYDEQFF
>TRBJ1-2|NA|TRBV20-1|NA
TGCAGTGCCCCGATGACGGGGGTAGTGGGCTACACCTTC
CSAPMTGVVGYTF
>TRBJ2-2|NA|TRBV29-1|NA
TGCAGCGTCCCTGGGGGTAACACCGGGGAGCTGTTTTTT
CSVPGGNTGELFF
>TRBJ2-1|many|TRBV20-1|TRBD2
TGCAGTGCTCCCGGACTAGAGTCCACCTACAATGAGCAGTTCTTC
CSAPGLESTYNEQFF
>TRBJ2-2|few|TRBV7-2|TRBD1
TGTGCGCCGACAGGGGGGGCCGCGGAGCTGTTTTTT
CAPTGGAAELFF
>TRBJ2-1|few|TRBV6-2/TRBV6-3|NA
TGTGCCAGCAGTTTAGGAAGGGCCGGGCAGTTCTTC
CASSLGRAGQFF
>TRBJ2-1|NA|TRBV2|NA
TGTGCCAGCAGTGTACCGGACAGGGCAGGGCAGCGGGGGAGGTCTGGACTACGCAATGAGCAGTTCTTC
CASSVPDRAGQRGRSGLRNEQFF
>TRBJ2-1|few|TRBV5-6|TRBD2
TGTGCCAGCACCTGGAAGACTAGCGGGGGCAATGAGCAGTTCTTC
CASTWKTSGGNEQFF
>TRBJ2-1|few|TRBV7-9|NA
TGTGCCAGCAGCTCCCCACTAGATCTACGTCCCTACAATGAGCAGTTCTTC
CASSSPLDLRPYNEQFF
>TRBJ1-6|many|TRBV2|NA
TGTGCCAGCAGTTACCTCGGGTTCTTCCACTTT
CASSYLGFFHF
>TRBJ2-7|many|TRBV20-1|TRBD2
TGCAGTGTTCCGACTAGCGGAGAGCTCTACGAGCAGTACTTC
CSVPTSGELYEQYF
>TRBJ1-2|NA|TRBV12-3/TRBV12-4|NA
TGTGCCAGCAGTCCCGGCGTCATCGGCTACACCTTC
CASSPGVIGYTF
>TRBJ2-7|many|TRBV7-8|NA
TGTGCCAGCAGCTATTGGGCGGGACAAAACGAGCAGTACTTC
CASSYWAGQNEQYF
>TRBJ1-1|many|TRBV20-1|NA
TGCAGTGCTTTTAACACTGAAGCTTTCTTT
CSAFNTEAFF
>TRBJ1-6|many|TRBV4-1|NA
TGCGCCAGCAGCCAAGCAGTGAGTTCACCCCTCCACTTT
CASSQAVSSPLHF
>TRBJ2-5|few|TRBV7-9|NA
TGTGCCAGCAGCTTAGGCGGGACTGAGCAGGAGACCCAGTACTTC
CASSLGGTEQETQYF
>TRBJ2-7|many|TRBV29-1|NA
TGCAGCGTTGAAGGGGACGAGACAGGGAGGGTCCGGTCCTACGAGCAGTACTTC
CSVEGDETGRVRSYEQYF
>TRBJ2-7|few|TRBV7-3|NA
TGTGCCAGCAGCCAGTCTGGGGAATTCCACGAGCAGTACTTC
CASSQSGEFHEQYF
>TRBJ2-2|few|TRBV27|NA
TGTGCCAGCAGTTTATCTGGGTCCTTAACTAACACCGGGGAGCTGTTTTTT
CASSLSGSLTNTGELFF
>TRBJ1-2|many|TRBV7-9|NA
TGTGCCAGCAGCTTAGGTGCGGGTCAGCTTTTGGACTACACCTTC
CASSLGAGQLLDYTF
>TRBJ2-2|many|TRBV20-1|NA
TGCAGTGCTAGAGATCTGGACACCGGGGAGCTGTTTTTT
CSARDLDTGELFF
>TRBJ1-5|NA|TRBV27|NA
TGTGCCAGCAGCCCATGGGGTCAGCCCCAGCATTTT
CASSPWGQPQHF
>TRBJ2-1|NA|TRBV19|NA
TGTGCCAGTAGTATAGGGCTAGCGTTAGACGATGAGCAGTTCTTC
CASSIGLALDDEQFF
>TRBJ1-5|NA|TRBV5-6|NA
TGTGCCAGCAGCCGGCTAAATCAGCCCCAGCATTTT
CASSRLNQPQHF
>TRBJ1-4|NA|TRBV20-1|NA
TGCAGTGCTAAACGACGACCGGGTGAAAAACTGTTTTTT
CSAKRRPGEKLFF
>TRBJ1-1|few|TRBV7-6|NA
TGTGCCAGCAGCTTAGGTTCAGGGTTGGCTTTCTTT
CASSLGSGLAFF
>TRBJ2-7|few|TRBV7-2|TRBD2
TGTGCCAGCAGCTTAGCGGGGACTAGCGGGGCCTACGAGCAGTACTTC
CASSLAGTSGAYEQYF
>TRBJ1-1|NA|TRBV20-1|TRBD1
TGCACCACAGGGGCTGAAGCTTTCTTT
CTTGAEAFF
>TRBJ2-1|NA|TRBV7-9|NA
TGTGCCAGCAGCCCAGGGGGGGGGGGTCGGGATGAGCAGTTCTTC
CASSPGGGGRDEQFF
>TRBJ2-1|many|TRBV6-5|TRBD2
TGTGCCAGCAGTCACGGGGGGGCGTTGAATGAGCAGTTCTTC
CASSHGGALNEQFF